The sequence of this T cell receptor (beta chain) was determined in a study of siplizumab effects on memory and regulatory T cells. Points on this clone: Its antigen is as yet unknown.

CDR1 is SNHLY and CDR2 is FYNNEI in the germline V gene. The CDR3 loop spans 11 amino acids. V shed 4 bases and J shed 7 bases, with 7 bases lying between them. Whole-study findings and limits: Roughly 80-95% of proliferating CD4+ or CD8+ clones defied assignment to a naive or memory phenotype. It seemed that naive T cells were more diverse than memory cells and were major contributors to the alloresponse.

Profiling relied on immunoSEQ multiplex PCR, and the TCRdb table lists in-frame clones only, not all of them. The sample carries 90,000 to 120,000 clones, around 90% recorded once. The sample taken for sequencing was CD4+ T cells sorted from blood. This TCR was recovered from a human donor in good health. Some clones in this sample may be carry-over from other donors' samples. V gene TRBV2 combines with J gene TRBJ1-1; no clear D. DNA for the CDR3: TGTGCCAGCAGTGTAACATATGAAGCTTTCTTT. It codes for CASSVTYEAFF.